The subject of this entry is one TCR beta chain. The target antigen is unknown. Between the trimmed V and J ends, which lost 2 bases and 6 bases, there was a span of 7 bases. This CDR3 has 13 amino acids. The germline gives CDR1 SEHNR, CDR2 FQNEAQ (reference sequence). These data belong to a study of CD8+ T cells in alopecia areata. Study observations and caveats: Scalp data also include sequences from resident alphabeta T cells of normal skin. Elevated clonality characterized lesional scalp relative to normal scalp, particularly in alopecia totalis/universalis.

Following extraction, RNA underwent reverse transcription to cDNA, which served as the sequencing template. TCRdb's copy holds only in-frame clones and misses some; the assay was immunoSEQ multiplex PCR. The sample holds roughly 200,000 clones; around three fifths are singletons and the top ten take around 5%. This sequence originates from a human donor in good health. The chain joins TRBV7-9 to TRBJ2-2; D gene uncertain. Sample: CD8+ T cells sorted from blood. CDR3 region: CASSLIGSGELFF. The CDR3 DNA reads TGTGCCAGCAGCTTAATAGGGTCCGGGGAGCTGTTTTTT.